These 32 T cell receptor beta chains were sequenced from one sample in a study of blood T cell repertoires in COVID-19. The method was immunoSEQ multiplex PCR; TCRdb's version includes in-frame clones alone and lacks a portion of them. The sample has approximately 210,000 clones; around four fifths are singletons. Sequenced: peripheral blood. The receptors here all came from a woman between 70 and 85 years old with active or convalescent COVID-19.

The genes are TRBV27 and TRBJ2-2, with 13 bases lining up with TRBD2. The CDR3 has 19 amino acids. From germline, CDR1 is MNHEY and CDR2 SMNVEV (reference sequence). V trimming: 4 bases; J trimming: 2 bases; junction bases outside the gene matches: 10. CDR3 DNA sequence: TGTGCCAGCAGTTCCCGTGGGACTAGCGGGGCCCGAAACACCGGGGAGCTGTTTTTT. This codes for CASSSRGTSGARNTGELFF.

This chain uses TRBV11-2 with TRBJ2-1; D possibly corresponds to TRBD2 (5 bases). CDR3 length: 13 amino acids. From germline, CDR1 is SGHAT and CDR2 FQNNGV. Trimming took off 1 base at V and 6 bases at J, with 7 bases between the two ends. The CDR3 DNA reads TGTGCCAGCAGCTTAGGACTATCCAATGAGCAGTTCTTC. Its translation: CASSLGLSNEQFF. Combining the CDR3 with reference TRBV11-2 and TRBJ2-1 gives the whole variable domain EAGVAQSPRYKIIEKRQSVAFWCNPISGHATLYWYQQILGQGPKLLIQFQNNGVVDDSQLPKDRFSAERLKGVDSTLKIQPAKLEDSAVYLCASSLGLSNEQFFGPGTRLTVL.

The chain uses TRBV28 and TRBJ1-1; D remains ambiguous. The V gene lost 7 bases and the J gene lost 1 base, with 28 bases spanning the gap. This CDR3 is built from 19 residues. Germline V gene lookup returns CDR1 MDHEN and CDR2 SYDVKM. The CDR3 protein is CASTQLKSGGDPWNTEAFF. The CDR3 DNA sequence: TGTGCCAGCACCCAATTAAAGAGCGGCGGGGATCCCTGGAACACTGAAGCTTTCTTT.

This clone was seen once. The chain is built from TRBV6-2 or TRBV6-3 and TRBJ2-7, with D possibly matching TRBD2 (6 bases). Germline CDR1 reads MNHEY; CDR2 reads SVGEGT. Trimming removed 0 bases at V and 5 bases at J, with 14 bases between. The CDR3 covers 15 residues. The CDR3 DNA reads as TGTGCCAGCAGTTACTCGCTAGCGCCCCGACACGAGCAGTACTTC. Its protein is CASSYSLAPRHEQYF.

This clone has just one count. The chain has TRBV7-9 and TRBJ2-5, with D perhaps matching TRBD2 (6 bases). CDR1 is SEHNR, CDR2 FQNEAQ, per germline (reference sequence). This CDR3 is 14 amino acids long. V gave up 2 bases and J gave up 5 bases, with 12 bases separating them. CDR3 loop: CASSLQAGYETQYF. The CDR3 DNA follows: TGTGCCAGCAGCTTACAGGCGGGGTACGAGACCCAGTACTTC.

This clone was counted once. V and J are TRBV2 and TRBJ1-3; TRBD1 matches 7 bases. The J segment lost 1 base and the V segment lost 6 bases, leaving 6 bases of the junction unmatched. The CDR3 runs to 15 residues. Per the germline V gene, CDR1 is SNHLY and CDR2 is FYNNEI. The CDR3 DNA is TGTGCCAGCAGCCGCGACAGGGTTTCTGGAAACACCATATATTTT. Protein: CASSRDRVSGNTIYF.

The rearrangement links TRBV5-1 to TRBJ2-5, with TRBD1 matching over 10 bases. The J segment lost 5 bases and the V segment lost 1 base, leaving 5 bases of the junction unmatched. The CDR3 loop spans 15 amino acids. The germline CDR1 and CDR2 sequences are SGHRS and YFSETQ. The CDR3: CASSLIGTGDETQYF. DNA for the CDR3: TGCGCCAGCAGCTTGATTGGGACAGGGGACGAGACCCAGTACTTC.

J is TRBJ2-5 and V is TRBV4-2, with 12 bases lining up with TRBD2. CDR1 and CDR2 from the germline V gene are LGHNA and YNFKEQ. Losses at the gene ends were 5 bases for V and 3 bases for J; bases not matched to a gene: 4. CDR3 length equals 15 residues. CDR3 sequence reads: CASSSRLAGEETQYF. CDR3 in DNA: TGTGCCAGCAGCTCCCGACTAGCGGGAGAAGAGACCCAGTACTTC.

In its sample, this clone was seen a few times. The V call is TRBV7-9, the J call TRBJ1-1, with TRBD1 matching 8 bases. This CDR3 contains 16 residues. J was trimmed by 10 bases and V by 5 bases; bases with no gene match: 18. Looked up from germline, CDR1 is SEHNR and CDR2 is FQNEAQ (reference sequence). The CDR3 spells CASSLGPGQEGYGAFF. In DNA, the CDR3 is TGTGCCAGCAGCCTAGGGCCGGGACAGGAGGGGTATGGAGCTTTCTTT.

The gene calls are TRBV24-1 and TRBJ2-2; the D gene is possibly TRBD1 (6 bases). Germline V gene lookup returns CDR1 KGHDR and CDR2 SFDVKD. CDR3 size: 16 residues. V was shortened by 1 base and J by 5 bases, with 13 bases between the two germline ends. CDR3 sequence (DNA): TGTGCCACCAGTGATTTCAGGGGCGGTAAAACCGGGGAGCTGTTTTTT. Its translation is CATSDFRGGKTGELFF.

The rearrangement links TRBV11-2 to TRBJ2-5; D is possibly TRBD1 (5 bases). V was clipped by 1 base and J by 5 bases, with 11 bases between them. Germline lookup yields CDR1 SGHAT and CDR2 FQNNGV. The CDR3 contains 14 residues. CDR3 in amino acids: CASSLAGRAETQYF. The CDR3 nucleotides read TGTGCCAGCAGCTTAGCAGGCAGGGCGGAGACCCAGTACTTC.

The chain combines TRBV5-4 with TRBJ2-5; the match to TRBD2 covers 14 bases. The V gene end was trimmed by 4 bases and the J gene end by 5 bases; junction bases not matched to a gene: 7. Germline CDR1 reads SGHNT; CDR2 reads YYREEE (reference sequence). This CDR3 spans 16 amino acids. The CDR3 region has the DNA TGTGCCAGCAGCAAGGGACTAGCGGGAGTGGAGGAGACCCAGTACTTC. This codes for CASSKGLAGVEETQYF.

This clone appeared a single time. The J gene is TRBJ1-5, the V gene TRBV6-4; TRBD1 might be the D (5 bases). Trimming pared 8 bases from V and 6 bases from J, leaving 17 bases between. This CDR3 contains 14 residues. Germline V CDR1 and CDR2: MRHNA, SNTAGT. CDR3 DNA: TGTGCCAGCCGATGGGGTTCGGGGGGTCAGCCCCAGCATTTT. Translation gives CASRWGSGGQPQHF.

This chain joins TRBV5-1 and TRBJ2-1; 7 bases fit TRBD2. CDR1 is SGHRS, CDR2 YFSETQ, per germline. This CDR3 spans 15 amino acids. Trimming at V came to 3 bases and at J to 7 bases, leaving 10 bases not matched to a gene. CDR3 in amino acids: CASSWGLSAGNEQFF. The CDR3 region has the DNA TGCGCCAGCAGCTGGGGACTATCAGCGGGGAATGAGCAGTTCTTC.

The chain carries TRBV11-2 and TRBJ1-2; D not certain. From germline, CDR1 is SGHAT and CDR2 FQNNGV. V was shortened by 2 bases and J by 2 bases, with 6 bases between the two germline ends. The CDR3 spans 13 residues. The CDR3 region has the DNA TGTGCCAGCAGCTTATCTGAGAACTATGGCTACACCTTC. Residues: CASSLSENYGYTF.

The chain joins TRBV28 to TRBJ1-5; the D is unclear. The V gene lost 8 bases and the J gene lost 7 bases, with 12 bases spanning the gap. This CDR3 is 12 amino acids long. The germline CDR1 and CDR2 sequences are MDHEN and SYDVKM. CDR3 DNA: TGTGCCAGCCATGATTCCCAGCAGCCCCAGCATTTT. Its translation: CASHDSQQPQHF.

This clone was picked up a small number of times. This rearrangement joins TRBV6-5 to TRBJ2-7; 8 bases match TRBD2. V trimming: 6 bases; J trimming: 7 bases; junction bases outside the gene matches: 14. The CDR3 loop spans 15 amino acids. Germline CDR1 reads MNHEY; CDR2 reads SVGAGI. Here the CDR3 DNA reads TGTGCCAGCAGCCCGCCGGGAGCGGGAGTACGGGAGCAGTACTTC. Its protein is CASSPPGAGVREQYF.

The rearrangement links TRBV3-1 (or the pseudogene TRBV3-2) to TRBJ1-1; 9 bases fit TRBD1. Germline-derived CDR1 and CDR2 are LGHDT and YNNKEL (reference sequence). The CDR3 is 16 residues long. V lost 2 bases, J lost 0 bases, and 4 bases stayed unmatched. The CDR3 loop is CASSQRDRALNTEAFF. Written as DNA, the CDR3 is TGTGCCAGCAGCCAAAGGGACAGGGCTTTGAACACTGAAGCTTTCTTT.

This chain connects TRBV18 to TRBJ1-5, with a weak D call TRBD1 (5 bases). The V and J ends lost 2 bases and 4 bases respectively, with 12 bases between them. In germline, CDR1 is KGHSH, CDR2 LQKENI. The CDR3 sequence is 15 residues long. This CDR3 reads CASSPSGGENQPQHF. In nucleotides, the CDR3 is TGTGCCAGCTCACCAAGCGGAGGGGAGAATCAGCCCCAGCATTTT.

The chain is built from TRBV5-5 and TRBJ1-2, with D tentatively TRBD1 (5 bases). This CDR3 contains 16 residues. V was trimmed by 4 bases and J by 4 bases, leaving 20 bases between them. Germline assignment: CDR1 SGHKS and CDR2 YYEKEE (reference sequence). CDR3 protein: CASSDSGTAGFYGYTF. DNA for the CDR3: TGTGCCAGCAGCGATTCTGGGACTGCGGGATTCTATGGCTACACCTTC.

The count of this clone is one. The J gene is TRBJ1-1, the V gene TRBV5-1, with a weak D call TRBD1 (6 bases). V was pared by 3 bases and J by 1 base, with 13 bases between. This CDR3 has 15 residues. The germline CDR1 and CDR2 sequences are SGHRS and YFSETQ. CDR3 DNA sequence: TGCGCCAGCAGCTCTCGGGGAGGGGGGAACACTGAAGCTTTCTTT. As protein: CASSSRGGGNTEAFF. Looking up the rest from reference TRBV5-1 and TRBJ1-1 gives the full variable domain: KAGVTQTPRYLIKTRGQQVTLSCSPISGHRSVSWYQQTPGQGLQFLFEYFSETQRNKGNFPGRFSGRQFSNSRSEMNVSTLELGDSALYLCASSSRGGGNTEAFFGQGTRLTVV.

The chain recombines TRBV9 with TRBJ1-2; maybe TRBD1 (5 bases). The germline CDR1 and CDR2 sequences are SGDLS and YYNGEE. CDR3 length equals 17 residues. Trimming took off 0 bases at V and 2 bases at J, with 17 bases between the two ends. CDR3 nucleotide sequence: TGTGCCAGCAGCGTAGGGGGACGACGGCGGGGAAACTATGGCTACACCTTC. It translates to CASSVGGRRRGNYGYTF.

The CDR3 DNA sequence: TGTGCCAGTAGTATTAACCACAGGGCCGGGGCCAACGTCCTGACTTTC. It is translated as CASSINHRAGANVLTF. V usage is TRBV19 and J usage is TRBJ2-6; D might be TRBD1 (6 bases). CDR3 length equals 16 residues. CDR1 is LNHDA, CDR2 SQIVND, per germline (reference sequence). Between the trimmed V and J ends, which lost 3 bases and 4 bases, there was a span of 13 bases. The entire variable domain, with the rest obtained from reference TRBV19 and TRBJ2-6, is as follows: DGGITQSPKYLFRKEGQNVTLSCEQNLNHDAMYWYRQDPGQGLRLIYYSQIVNDFQKGDIAEGYSVSREKKESFPLTVTSAQKNPTAFYLCASSINHRAGANVLTFGAGSRLTVL.

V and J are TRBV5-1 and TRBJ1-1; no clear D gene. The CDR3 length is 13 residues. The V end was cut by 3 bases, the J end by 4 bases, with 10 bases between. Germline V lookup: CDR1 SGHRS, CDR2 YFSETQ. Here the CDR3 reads CASSWAQSTEAFF. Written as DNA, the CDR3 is TGCGCCAGCAGCTGGGCGCAGAGCACTGAAGCTTTCTTT.

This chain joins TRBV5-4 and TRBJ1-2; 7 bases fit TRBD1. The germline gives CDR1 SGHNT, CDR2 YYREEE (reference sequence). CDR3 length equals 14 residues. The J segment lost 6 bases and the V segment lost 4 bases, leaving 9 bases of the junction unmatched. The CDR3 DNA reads TGTGCCAGCAGCCCCGGTGGAGGGGGCCATGGCTACACCTTC. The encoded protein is CASSPGGGGHGYTF. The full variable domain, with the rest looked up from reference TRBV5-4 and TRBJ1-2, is ETGVTQSPTHLIKTRGQQVTLRCSSQSGHNTVSWYQQALGQGPQFIFQYYREEENGRGNFPPRFSGLQFPNYSSELNVNALELDDSALYLCASSPGGGGHGYTFGSGTRLTVV.

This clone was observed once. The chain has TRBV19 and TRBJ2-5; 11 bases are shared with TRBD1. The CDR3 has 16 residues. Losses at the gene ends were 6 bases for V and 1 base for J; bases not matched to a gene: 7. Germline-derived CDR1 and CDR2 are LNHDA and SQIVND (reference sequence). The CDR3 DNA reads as TGTGCCAGTAGCCTAGACGGGACAGGGGGCCAAGAGACCCAGTACTTC. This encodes CASSLDGTGGQETQYF.

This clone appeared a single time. The CDR3 DNA is TGTGCCACCACAAGGGAGGGGACGTACTACGAGCAGTACTTC. It translates to CATTREGTYYEQYF. This rearrangement joins TRBV7-9 to TRBJ2-7; 7 bases fit TRBD2. V shed 10 bases and J 3 bases; nucleotides not matched to a gene: 12. The CDR3 has 14 residues. Germline V gives CDR1 SEHNR, CDR2 FQNEAQ (reference sequence).

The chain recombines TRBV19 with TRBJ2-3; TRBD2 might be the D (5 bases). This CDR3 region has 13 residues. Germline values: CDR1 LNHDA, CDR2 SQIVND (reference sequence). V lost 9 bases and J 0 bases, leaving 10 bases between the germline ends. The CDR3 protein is CARRTGSTDTQYF. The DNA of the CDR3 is TGTGCCAGACGGACGGGAAGCACAGATACGCAGTATTTT.

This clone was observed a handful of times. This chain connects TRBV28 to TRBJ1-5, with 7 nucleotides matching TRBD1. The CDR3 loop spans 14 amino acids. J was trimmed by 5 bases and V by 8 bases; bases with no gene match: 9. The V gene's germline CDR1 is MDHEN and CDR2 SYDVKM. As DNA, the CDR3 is TGTGCCAGCGTATACGGAGGGGGCCATCAGCCCCAGCATTTT. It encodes CASVYGGGHQPQHF.

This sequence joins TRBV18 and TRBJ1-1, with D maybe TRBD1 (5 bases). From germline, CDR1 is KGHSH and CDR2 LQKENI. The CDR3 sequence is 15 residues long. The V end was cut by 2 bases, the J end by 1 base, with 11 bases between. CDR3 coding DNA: TGTGCCAGCTCACCAAGGTCGGGGGAGAACACTGAAGCTTTCTTT. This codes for CASSPRSGENTEAFF.

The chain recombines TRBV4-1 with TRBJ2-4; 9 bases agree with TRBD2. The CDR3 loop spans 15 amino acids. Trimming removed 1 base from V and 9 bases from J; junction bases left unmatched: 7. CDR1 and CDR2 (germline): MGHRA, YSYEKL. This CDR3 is CASSQVWREGAIQYF. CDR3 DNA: TGCGCCAGCAGCCAAGTTTGGCGGGAGGGGGCCATTCAGTACTTC.

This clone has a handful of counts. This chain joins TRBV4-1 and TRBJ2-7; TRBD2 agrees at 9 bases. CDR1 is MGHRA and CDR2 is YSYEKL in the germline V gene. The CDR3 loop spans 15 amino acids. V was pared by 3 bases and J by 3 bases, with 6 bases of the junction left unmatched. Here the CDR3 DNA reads TGCGCCAGCAGCCACCGGGTAGCGGGAGTCTACGAGCAGTACTTC. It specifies CASSHRVAGVYEQYF.